This TCR beta chain was sequenced for a study of cytomegalovirus exposure and HLA in healthy donors. On the study more broadly: An analysis done earlier identified 117 million unique TCR beta sequences from about 179 million T cells. Whole-study results and caveats: Within a later analysis, the majority of CMV-associated TCR beta chains appeared HLA-restricted. Several of the most significant clusters appeared linked to common viral pathogens, based on a later analysis. Earlier analysis found most TCR beta V segments productive about 90% or about 30% of the time.

Primers: 60 Vbeta forward and 13 Jbeta reverse. TCRdb's table, derived via immunoSEQ multiplex PCR, lists solely in-frame clones and lacks some. This table lists under 95,000 clones. Remarks on this clone: Antigen unknown.

This CDR3 is 15 amino acids long. Trimming shortened V by 1 base and J by 0 bases, and 9 bases separated the two germline ends. In germline, CDR1 is LNHDA, CDR2 SQIVND (reference sequence). The TCR originated in a man aged 18 to 30 in good health and CMV-seropositive. The genes are TRBV19 and TRBJ1-1; D is possibly TRBD1 (6 bases). Sequencing was carried out using PBMCs. As DNA, the CDR3 is TGTGCCAGTAGTATAGGGACAGCCTTGAACACTGAAGCTTTCTTT. Its protein product is CASSIGTALNTEAFF.